Presented here are 27 T cell receptor beta chains from one specimen sequenced in a study of control samples from healthy donors and cancer patients. Using immunoSEQ multiplex PCR, the repertoire was profiled, and TCRdb retains in-frame clones only, with some absent. The sample lists 70,000 to 80,000 clones, 89% occurring once. Specimen: PBMCs. The source is a woman in her forties or fifties with colorectal cancer.

This chain joins TRBV3-1 (or the pseudogene TRBV3-2) and TRBJ1-1; perhaps TRBD1 as D (6 bases). The CDR3 consists of 16 residues. Germline-derived CDR1 and CDR2 are LGHDT and YNNKEL (reference sequence). The V end was cut by 5 bases, the J end by 4 bases, with 20 bases between. The CDR3 region is CASSFLISQGSTEAFF. The CDR3, as DNA: TGTGCCAGCAGCTTCTTAATTTCCCAGGGGAGCACTGAAGCTTTCTTT.

The chain employs TRBV7-2 and TRBJ2-3; D unclear. Trimming shortened V by 8 bases and J by 4 bases, and 13 bases separated the two germline ends. The CDR3 covers 13 residues. Germline CDR1 and CDR2: SGHTA and FQGNSA. CDR3 bases: TGTGCCAGCGCACGGTTGTTTGCAGATACGCAGTATTTT. As protein: CASARLFADTQYF.

The V gene is TRBV6-4, the J gene TRBJ2-3; the match to TRBD2 covers 12 bases. This CDR3 spans 14 amino acids. The V gene end was trimmed by 5 bases and the J gene end by 6 bases; junction bases not matched to a gene: 3. Germline assignment: CDR1 MRHNA and CDR2 SNTAGT. CDR3 bases: TGTGCCAGCAGTCCTAGCGGGGGGGCGGATACGCAGTATTTT. Translating gives CASSPSGGADTQYF.

This CDR3 reads CASSESRIQETQYF. Written as DNA, the CDR3 is TGTGCCAGCAGTGAGTCACGTATCCAAGAGACCCAGTACTTC. The chain joins TRBV6-1 to TRBJ2-5; D is uncertain. The CDR3 spans 14 residues. V was clipped by 3 bases and J by 1 base, with 9 bases between them. The germline gives CDR1 MNHNS, CDR2 SASEGT.

The CDR3 reads CASSMLDTQYF. The CDR3 DNA reads TGTGCCAGCAGCATGCTGGATACGCAGTATTTT. This chain uses TRBV7-2 with TRBJ2-3, with D unresolved. This CDR3 is 11 amino acids long. CDR1 is SGHTA, CDR2 FQGNSA, per germline. V lost 5 bases and J lost 6, with 6 bases in between. Using reference TRBV7-2 and TRBJ2-3 for the parts outside the CDR3, the full variable domain is GAGVSQSPSNKVTEKGKDVELRCDPISGHTALYWYRQSLGQGLEFLIYFQGNSAPDKSGLPSDRFSAERTGGSVSTLTIQRTQQEDSAVYLCASSMLDTQYFGPGTRLTVL.

The genes are TRBV7-3 and TRBJ2-3; no clear D. CDR3 length equals 14 residues. V was cut by 5 bases and J by 5 bases, with 14 bases left in between. Germline assignment: CDR1 SGHTA and CDR2 FQGTGA. The CDR3 region is CASSPRDSRDTQYF. The CDR3 DNA follows: TGTGCCAGCAGCCCAAGGGATAGTAGAGATACGCAGTATTTT.

This chain links TRBV6-6 with TRBJ1-4; unclear D gene. Trimming left V 6 bases short and J 5 bases short, with 7 bases between. Germline V CDR1 and CDR2: MNHNY, SVGAGI (reference sequence). There are 12 residues in the CDR3. CDR3 sequence reads: CASRGKNEKLFF. The CDR3 DNA is TGTGCCAGCAGGGGGAAGAATGAAAAACTGTTTTTT.

A single count supports this clone. The V and J genes are TRBV7-6 and TRBJ2-3; 8 positions match TRBD2. The CDR3 covers 16 residues. V lost 5 bases to trimming and J lost 3 bases; unmatched junction nucleotides: 10. Germline assignment: CDR1 SGHVS and CDR2 FNYEAQ. The CDR3 is CASSRRTGRGTDTQYF. The CDR3 coding sequence is TGTGCCAGCAGCCGTCGGACCGGGAGGGGGACAGATACGCAGTATTTT.

The CDR3 DNA reads as TGTGCCAGCAGCTTGGTCAGGGACGGCAACTATGGCTACACCTTC. This sequence encodes CASSLVRDGNYGYTF. The chain employs TRBV5-5 and TRBJ1-2, with D perhaps TRBD1 (5 bases). The V gene lost 0 bases and the J gene lost 2 bases, with 11 bases spanning the gap. The CDR3 is made up of 15 amino acids. Germline lookup yields CDR1 SGHKS and CDR2 YYEKEE (reference sequence). Full variable domain (remainder filled in from reference TRBV5-5 and TRBJ1-2): DAGVTQSPTHLIKTRGQQVTLRCSPISGHKSVSWYQQVLGQGPQFIFQYYEKEERGRGNFPDRFSARQFPNYSSELNVNALLLGDSALYLCASSLVRDGNYGYTFGSGTRLTVV.

The gene calls are TRBV5-4 and TRBJ2-5, with 7 bases lining up with TRBD1. V lost 0 bases, J lost 7 bases, and 9 bases stayed unmatched. Germline CDR1 reads SGHNT; CDR2 reads YYREEE (reference sequence). The CDR3 is made up of 15 amino acids. The CDR3, as DNA: TGTGCCAGCAGCTTGGAAGGGGGCCGGTTGGCGACCCAGTACTTC. Translating it yields CASSLEGGRLATQYF.

The chain is built from TRBV5-4 and TRBJ2-7, with no clear D. Trimming left V 0 bases short and J 1 base short, with 8 bases between. The CDR3 totals 14 residues. Germline-derived CDR1 and CDR2 are SGHNT and YYREEE (reference sequence). The CDR3 reads CASSLGGYSYEQYV. CDR3 sequence (DNA): TGTGCCAGCAGCTTGGGTGGGTATTCCTACGAGCAGTACGTC.

The chain joins TRBV24-1 to TRBJ2-2; TRBD2 agrees at 13 bases. The V and J ends lost 5 bases and 5 bases, in that order; junction bases with no gene match: 4. This CDR3 region has 16 residues. Germline values: CDR1 KGHDR, CDR2 SFDVKD. In DNA, the CDR3 is TGTGCCACCAGTGGTCCGGGACTAGCGGGGACCGGGGAGCTGTTTTTT. This gives the protein CATSGPGLAGTGELFF.

The rearrangement links TRBV28 to TRBJ2-5, with D maybe TRBD2 (5 bases). Germline V lookup: CDR1 MDHEN, CDR2 SYDVKM. V lost 3 bases to trimming and J lost 2 bases, with 7 bases between them. The CDR3 length is 13 residues. The DNA for the CDR3 is TGTGCCAGCAGTTTTGACTATCAAGAGACCCAGTACTTC. As protein: CASSFDYQETQYF.

This clone appeared a single time. This chain links TRBV5-8 with TRBJ2-6; D gene unclear. CDR1 is SGHTS and CDR2 is YDEGEE in the germline V gene. V dropped 2 bases and J dropped 0 bases, with 6 bases sitting between them. CDR3 length: 15 amino acids. CDR3 loop: CASSLRSSGANVLTF. The CDR3 DNA reads TGTGCCAGCAGCTTACGGAGCTCTGGGGCCAACGTCCTGACTTTC.

The V and J genes are TRBV19 and TRBJ2-2; a possible D gene is TRBD1 (6 bases). The ends were cut back, 4 bases at V and 6 bases at J, with 15 bases in the middle. Germline values: CDR1 LNHDA, CDR2 SQIVND (reference sequence). This CDR3 has 15 amino acids. The CDR3 DNA is TGTGCCAGTAGTACTAGGGTAGGGGGACCCGGGGAGCTGTTTTTT. Encoded protein: CASSTRVGGPGELFF.

The CDR3 region has the DNA TGTGCCAGCTCACCAACTAGTCCCCCAGATACGCAGTATTTT. It yields the protein CASSPTSPPDTQYF. This chain connects TRBV18 to TRBJ2-3, with a tentative D call TRBD2 (5 bases). V gave up 2 bases and J gave up 4 bases, with 10 bases separating them. CDR1 and CDR2 (germline): KGHSH, LQKENI. The CDR3 sequence is 14 residues long.

The rearrangement joins TRBV7-2 to TRBJ2-5; 13 nucleotides line up with TRBD2. Germline lookup yields CDR1 SGHTA and CDR2 FQGNSA. J was trimmed by 7 bases and V by 2 bases; bases with no gene match: 4. The CDR3 covers 15 residues. CDR3 in amino acids: CASSLRTSGGGTQYF. The CDR3 DNA reads TGTGCCAGCAGCTTAAGGACTAGCGGGGGCGGGACCCAGTACTTC.

CDR3 nucleotides: TGTGCCAGCAGTCAGGGACAGGGTTCCTACGAGCAGTACGTC. Translated, it gives CASSQGQGSYEQYV. This rearrangement joins TRBV6-2 or TRBV6-3 to TRBJ2-7; 9 nucleotides agree with TRBD1. The length of the CDR3 is 14 residues. Germline-derived CDR1 and CDR2 are MNHEY and SVGEGT. V was pared by 5 bases and J by 1 base, with 3 bases of the junction left unmatched.

The chain links TRBV7-2 to TRBJ1-1; unclear D gene. Germline V gives CDR1 SGHTA, CDR2 FQGNSA. This CDR3 region has 16 residues. V lost 2 bases to trimming and J lost 0 bases, with 13 bases between them. This chain's CDR3 is CASSLIGLAVNTEAFF. The CDR3 DNA is TGTGCCAGCAGCTTAATCGGCCTGGCGGTGAACACTGAAGCTTTCTTT.

V and J are TRBV4-3 and TRBJ1-2; D is unclear. The germline V gene encodes CDR1 LGHNA and CDR2 YSLEER. The CDR3 has 16 residues. V dropped 1 base and J dropped 4 bases, with 16 bases sitting between them. CDR3 amino acids: CASSQAHGQAGYGYTF. In nucleotides, the CDR3 is TGCGCCAGCAGCCAAGCCCATGGGCAGGCTGGCTATGGCTACACCTTC.

The V call is TRBV27, the J call TRBJ1-5; a weak D match, TRBD1 (5 bases). The CDR3 is made up of 16 amino acids. The V and J ends lost 5 bases and 0 bases respectively, with 14 bases between them. Germline values: CDR1 MNHEY, CDR2 SMNVEV (reference sequence). CDR3 in DNA: TGTGCCAGCAGTCCCGCGGGGCCATATAGCAATCAGCCCCAGCATTTT. It translates to CASSPAGPYSNQPQHF.

The gene calls are TRBV3-1 (or the pseudogene TRBV3-2) and TRBJ2-5, with D perhaps matching TRBD1 (6 bases). Per the germline V gene, CDR1 is LGHDT and CDR2 is YNNKEL (reference sequence). The CDR3 spans 15 residues. Trimming left V 4 bases short and J 4 bases short, with 16 bases between. The CDR3 protein is CASSLGYRALETQYF. In DNA form, the CDR3 reads TGTGCCAGCAGCCTTGGTTACAGGGCGTTAGAGACCCAGTACTTC.

The CDR3 sequence: CASSRQRETQYF. CDR3 in DNA: TGTGCCAGCAGCCGACAGAGAGAGACCCAGTACTTC. The V and J genes are TRBV7-2 and TRBJ2-5; the D gene is possibly TRBD1 (5 bases). With 5 bases removed from V and 4 bases from J, the gap between germline ends came to 8 bases. This CDR3 has 12 amino acids. Germline-derived CDR1 and CDR2 are SGHTA and FQGNSA. The whole variable domain, filled in from reference TRBV7-2 and TRBJ2-5, reads GAGVSQSPSNKVTEKGKDVELRCDPISGHTALYWYRQSLGQGLEFLIYFQGNSAPDKSGLPSDRFSAERTGGSVSTLTIQRTQQEDSAVYLCASSRQRETQYFGPGTRLLVL.

This clone came up a few times. The chain links TRBV10-3 to TRBJ1-3; 12 nucleotides align to TRBD1. Germline loops: CDR1 ENHRY, CDR2 SYGVKD. V lost 6 bases, J lost 8 bases, and 8 bases stayed unmatched. The CDR3 length is 15 residues. The chain's CDR3 is CAISGTGGVGDTIYF. The DNA for the CDR3 is TGTGCCATCAGCGGGACAGGGGGCGTTGGGGACACCATATATTTT.

The rearrangement uses TRBV15 and TRBJ1-5; perhaps TRBD1 as D (5 bases). This CDR3 has 17 residues. The V gene lost 5 bases and the J gene lost 2 bases, with 19 bases spanning the gap. Germline CDR1 and CDR2: LNHNV and YYDKDF (reference sequence). This CDR3 is CATSAQGQGRGNQPQHF. CDR3 in DNA: TGTGCCACCAGCGCTCAGGGTCAAGGAAGAGGCAATCAGCCCCAGCATTTT.

The chain is built from TRBV6-5 and TRBJ2-5, with D tentatively TRBD1 (6 bases). CDR3 length: 13 amino acids. The germline V gene has CDR1 MNHEY and CDR2 SVGAGI. The V end lost 6 bases, the J end lost 2 bases, and 10 bases lay between the germline ends. This chain's CDR3 is CASSRTVQETQYF. The CDR3 nucleotides read TGTGCCAGCAGCCGGACAGTTCAAGAGACCCAGTACTTC.

This sequence joins TRBV10-2 and TRBJ1-1, with D unresolved. The CDR3 is 11 residues long. Between the trimmed V and J ends, which lost 6 bases and 2 bases, there was a span of 4 bases. The germline gives CDR1 WSHSY, CDR2 SAAADI. The CDR3 spells CASRENTEAFF. The CDR3 DNA reads TGCGCCAGCAGGGAAAACACTGAAGCTTTCTTT.